This T cell receptor (beta chain) came from a study of T cell changes during pregnancy in multiple sclerosis. TCRdb keeps only in-frame clones here, not all; method: immunoSEQ multiplex PCR. This sample yields some 52,000 clones, of which 85% to 95% are seen a single time; 0.25% belongs to the top ten. V shed 4 bases, J shed 1 base, and the junction held 3 bases outside the gene matches. The germline V gene has CDR1 KGHSH and CDR2 LQKENI. The CDR3 contains 14 residues. The sequencing used CD4+ T cells from peripheral blood mononuclear cells, collected in the third trimester of pregnancy. The chain recombines TRBV18 with TRBJ2-7; 8 bases map to TRBD2. This receptor was obtained from a female donor with multiple sclerosis, enrolled in a pregnancy study. The CDR3 region is CASSRGGGSYEQYF. The CDR3, as DNA: TGTGCCAGCTCACGGGGCGGGGGGTCCTACGAGCAGTACTTC.